Listed below are T cell receptor beta chains from one sample, sequenced in a study of blood T cells in healthy people across ages. TCRdb re-called the 5' RACE reads with MiXCR, one entry per CDR3 protein. The sample gives about 1.4 million distinct CDR3 sequences, 55% to 75% of which show up once; roughly 6.3% is in the top ten. The sequencing input was blood. All receptors derive from a man aged 18 to 30 in good health. The CDR3 runs from the conserved cysteine through the conserved F or W. The D gene is left open where the match is weak. Only some rows state a clone size, as once, few, many or a class for expanded clones.

TRBV6-6,16,.,TRBD1,TRBJ2-7,TGTGCCAGCAGTTACTCCCGGGACAGGGGTGGTTACGAGCAGTACTTC,CASSYSRDRGGYEQYF
TRBV10-2,15,.,.,TRBJ1-1,TGCGCCAGCAGTGAGTCGTTTGGGCGGAACACTGAAGCTTTCTTT,CASSESFGRNTEAFF
TRBV3-1,17,.,TRBD2,TRBJ2-5,TGTGCCAGCAGCCAAGAGTCGACACTAGCGGGAGAGGGGACCCAGTACTTC,CASSQESTLAGEGTQYF
TRBV10-3,16,few,.,TRBJ1-2,TGTGCCATCACCTCCTCATTCTTAGGGTTAAACTATGGCTACACCTTC,CAITSSFLGLNYGYTF
TRBV29-1,13,.,.,TRBJ2-5,TGCAGCGTGGAAGGGTGGGAACAAGAGAGCCAGTACTTC,CSVEGWEQESQYF
TRBV12-3/TRBV12-4,13,many,.,TRBJ2-5,TGTGCCAGCAGCTTAGGACAGCAAGAGACCCAGTACTTC,CASSLGQQETQYF
TRBV12-3/TRBV12-4,15,few,.,TRBJ2-5,TGTGCCAGCAGTTTATCGAGTTCCTTTCTTGAGACCCAGTACTTC,CASSLSSSFLETQYF
TRBV3-1,14,.,.,TRBJ2-5,TGTGCCAGCAGCCGCCGCAGGGCGGGAGAGACCCAGTACTTC,CASSRRRAGETQYF
TRBV25-1,18,.,TRBD1,TRBJ2-7,TGTGCCAGCAGTGAAACGCACGCAGGGACAGGGTCAAACTACGAGCAGTACTTC,CASSETHAGTGSNYEQYF
TRBV10-3,13,.,.,TRBJ2-1,TGTGCCATCGGCGGGCACTCCTACAATGAGCAGTTCTTC,CAIGGHSYNEQFF
TRBV20-1,12,.,.,TRBJ2-7,TGCAGTGCTGGCGAGTTGGGGGACGAGCAGTACTTC,CSAGELGDEQYF
TRBV10-3,16,few,TRBD2,TRBJ2-1,TGTGCCATCAGTGAGTCCAAGACTAGCGCTTACAATGAGCAGTTCTTC,CAISESKTSAYNEQFF